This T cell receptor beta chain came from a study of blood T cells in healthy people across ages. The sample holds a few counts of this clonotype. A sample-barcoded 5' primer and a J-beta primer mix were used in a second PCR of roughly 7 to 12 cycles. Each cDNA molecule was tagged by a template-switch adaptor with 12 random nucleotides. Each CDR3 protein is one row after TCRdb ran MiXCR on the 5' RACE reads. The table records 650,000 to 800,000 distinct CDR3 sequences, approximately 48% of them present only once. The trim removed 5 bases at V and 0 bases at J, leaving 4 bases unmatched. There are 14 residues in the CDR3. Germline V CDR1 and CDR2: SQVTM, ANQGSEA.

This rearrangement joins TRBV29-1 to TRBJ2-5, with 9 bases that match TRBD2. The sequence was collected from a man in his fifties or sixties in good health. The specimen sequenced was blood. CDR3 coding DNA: TGCAGCGTTCGGTTAGCGGGGGACCAAGAGACCCAGTACTTC. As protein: CSVRLAGDQETQYF.